A single sample is the source of the 3 T cell receptor beta chains below, sequenced in a study of cytomegalovirus exposure and HLA in healthy donors (dated by TCRdb to the late 2010s). To prepare the library, the immunoSEQ multiplex PCR assay was applied. Not all clones reach the TCRdb copy of this immuneACCESS table, which keeps in-frame sequences only. Checked studies attribute under half of the gap to unresolved V genes and leave the rest unexplained. The sample has roughly 50,000 clones on record, 90% of them singletons. About 3% of the sample comes from the top ten. The sequenced material came from PBMCs. These receptors originate from a man between 18 and 35 years old in good health and CMV-seronegative.

The J gene is TRBJ1-1, the V gene TRBV6-5, with TRBD1 as a possible D gene (5 bases). From germline, CDR1 is MNHEY and CDR2 SVGAGI. Deletions cut 2 bases from V and 1 base from J, with 8 bases between. This CDR3 region has 14 residues. As DNA, the CDR3 is TGTGCCAGCAGTTACAGGGACTCGAACACTGAAGCTTTCTTT. Translating gives CASSYRDSNTEAFF.

The V call is TRBV27, the J call TRBJ2-7, with 8 bases that match TRBD1. V lost 7 bases, J lost 2 bases, and 7 bases stayed unmatched. The CDR3 runs to 14 residues. Germline lookup yields CDR1 MNHEY and CDR2 SMNVEV (reference sequence). The CDR3 DNA reads as TGTGCCAGCAAAGTTGAGACAGGGGCCTACGAGCAGTACTTC. Its protein product is CASKVETGAYEQYF.

J is TRBJ2-5 and V is TRBV19; 8 bases agree with TRBD1. Germline trimming cut 5 bases from V and 2 bases from J; bases unmatched to any gene: 4. This CDR3 has 14 residues. Germline lookup yields CDR1 LNHDA and CDR2 SQIVND (reference sequence). Here the CDR3 reads CASSYRGMQETQYF. The CDR3 DNA follows: TGTGCCAGTAGTTACAGGGGGATGCAAGAGACCCAGTACTTC.